The clone carrying this T cell receptor beta chain rates as large. The data originate from a study of blood T cell repertoires in COVID-19. Using immunoSEQ multiplex PCR, the repertoire was profiled, and TCRdb retains in-frame clones only, with some absent. The sample records approximately 77,000 clones, roughly 78% being singletons. Input material: peripheral blood. This receptor was obtained from a woman between 65 and 79 years old with acute or convalescent COVID-19.

The CDR3 bases are TGTGCCAGCAACCCCACCGGGACTAGAATGTCAGCCGGGGAGCTGTTTTTT. Its translation is CASNPTGTRMSAGELFF. The gene calls are TRBV11-2 and TRBJ2-2, with 8 bases lining up with TRBD2. The V gene's germline CDR1 is SGHAT and CDR2 FQNNGV. The length of the CDR3 is 17 residues. The ends lost 7 bases at V and 6 bases at J; junction bases unmatched: 16.